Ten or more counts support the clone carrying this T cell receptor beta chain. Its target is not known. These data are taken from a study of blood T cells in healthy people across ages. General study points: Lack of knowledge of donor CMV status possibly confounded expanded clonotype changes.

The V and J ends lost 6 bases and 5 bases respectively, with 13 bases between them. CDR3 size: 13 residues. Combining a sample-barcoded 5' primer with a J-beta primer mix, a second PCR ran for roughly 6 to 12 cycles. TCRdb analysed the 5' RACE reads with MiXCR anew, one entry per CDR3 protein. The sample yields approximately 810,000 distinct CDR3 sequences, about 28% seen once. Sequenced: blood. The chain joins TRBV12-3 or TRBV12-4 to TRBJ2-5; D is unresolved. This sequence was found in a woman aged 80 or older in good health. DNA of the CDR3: TGTGCCAGCAGACAGCCACCGATGGAGACCCAGTACTTC. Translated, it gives CASRQPPMETQYF.